This entry features one T cell receptor (beta chain) sequence. No antigen is known for it. The sample belongs to a study of T cell responses to AZD1222 COVID-19 vaccine. Clones were sequenced by immunoSEQ multiplex PCR, and TCRdb holds only the in-frame ones, with some missing. The sample holds about 150,000 clones, 90% seen once. The V gene's germline CDR1 is SGHNT and CDR2 YYREEE (reference sequence). Unmatched junction bases numbered 14, after V lost 3 bases and J lost 7 bases. The CDR3 consists of 16 residues. Study results and limitations: No day 14 peak samples; only post-peak repertoires were characterized. Across the whole spike, CD4 TCRs peaked at regions 160-218 and 743-854.

The chain couples TRBV5-4 to TRBJ2-7, with 9 bases that match TRBD2. Material: peripheral blood, obtained on day 0 of AZD1222 vaccination. The source of this sequence is an adult in good health. As DNA, the CDR3 is TGTGCCAGCAGCTGGGGGACTAGCCGACCTCTCGTGGAGCAGTACTTC. It specifies CASSWGTSRPLVEQYF.